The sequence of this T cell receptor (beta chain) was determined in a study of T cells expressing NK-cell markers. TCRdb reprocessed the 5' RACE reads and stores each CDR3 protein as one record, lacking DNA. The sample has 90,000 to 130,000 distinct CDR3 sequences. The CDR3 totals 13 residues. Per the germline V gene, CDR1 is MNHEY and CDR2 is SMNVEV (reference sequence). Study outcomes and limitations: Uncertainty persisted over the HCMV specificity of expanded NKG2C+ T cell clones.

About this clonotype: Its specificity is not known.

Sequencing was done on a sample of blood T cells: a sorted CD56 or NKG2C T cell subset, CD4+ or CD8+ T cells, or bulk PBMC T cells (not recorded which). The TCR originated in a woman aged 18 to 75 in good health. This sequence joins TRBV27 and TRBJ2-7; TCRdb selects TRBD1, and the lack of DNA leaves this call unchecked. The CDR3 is CASSLTGVGEQYF.